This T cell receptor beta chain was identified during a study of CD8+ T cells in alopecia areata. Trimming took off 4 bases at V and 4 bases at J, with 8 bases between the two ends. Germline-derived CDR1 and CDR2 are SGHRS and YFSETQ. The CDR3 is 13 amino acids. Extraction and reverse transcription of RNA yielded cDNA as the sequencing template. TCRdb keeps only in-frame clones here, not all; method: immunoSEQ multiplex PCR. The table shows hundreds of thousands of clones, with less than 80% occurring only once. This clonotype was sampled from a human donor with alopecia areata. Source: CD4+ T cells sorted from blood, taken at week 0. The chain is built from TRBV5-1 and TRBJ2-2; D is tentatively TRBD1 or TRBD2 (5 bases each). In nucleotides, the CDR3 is TGCGCCAGCAGCAGGGACCCCACCGGGGAGCTGTTTTTT. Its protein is CASSRDPTGELFF.